Listed below are T cell receptor beta chains from one sample, sequenced in a study of blood T cell repertoires in COVID-19. Some clones are missing from TCRdb's copy, which holds only in-frame ones; the method was immunoSEQ multiplex PCR. The data contain under 200,000 clones, about 80% of them singletons. Input material: peripheral blood. The receptor set was obtained from a human donor in a cohort sampled during active COVID-19. Both conserved end residues are part of each CDR3.

V	J	CDR3
TRBV19	TRBJ1-3	CASSSLGIGGSGNTIYF
TRBV6-1	TRBJ2-3	CASSELAGATDTQYF
TRBV20-1	TRBJ2-3	CSASIFAGGGPDTQYF
TRBV6-2/TRBV6-3	TRBJ1-1	CASSYGSRLQGEAFF
TRBV5-1	TRBJ2-1	CASRSTEYNEQFF
TRBV7-9	TRBJ2-2	CASSLRQARYGSGELFF
TRBV7-8	TRBJ2-3	CASSPARAAGSTDTQYF
TRBV7-3	TRBJ2-2	CASSRGLAPGELFF
TRBV6-5	TRBJ1-1	CASSYYGVGEPEAFF
TRBV10-1	TRBJ1-3	CASSGGNTIYF
TRBV7-6	TRBJ2-7	CASSLGGDRVEEQYF
TRBV11-3	TRBJ1-1	CASSLEGGNTEAFF
TRBV19	TRBJ2-5	CASSIWQGSKETQYF
TRBV11-1	TRBJ2-3	CASSFDRGLPDTQYF
TRBV5-4	TRBJ2-7	CASSPFTSGLPDF
TRBV19	TRBJ2-7	CASSIAGPGLAGVVTYEQYF
TRBV19	TRBJ1-6	CASSIDRRSSYNSPLHF
TRBV25-1	TRBJ2-7	CASSGGTYSEQYF
TRBV2	TRBJ2-5	CASMDRAHQETQYF
TRBV27	TRBJ2-1	CASTRYGEQFF
TRBV10-3	TRBJ1-6	CAIRAWTGRTNLGPLHF
TRBV7-9	TRBJ1-2	CASSLAAPVYGYTF
TRBV6-1	TRBJ1-2	CASSEAGQTERYTF
TRBV5-1	TRBJ2-2	CASSLGTVPTGELFF
TRBV5-5	TRBJ1-1	CASSLAQGPVVIYTEAFF
TRBV28	TRBJ2-7	CASSWREDYEQYF
TRBV7-2	TRBJ1-5	CASGHSNQPQHF
TRBV27	TRBJ2-7	CASSPETSLYEQYF
TRBV7-2	TRBJ2-7	CASSKTGGRYEQYF
TRBV2	TRBJ1-1	CATYIPGTVNTEAFF
TRBV5-1	TRBJ2-3	CASSFRGTGGLTSGKGDTQYF
TRBV5-1	TRBJ2-3	CASSPGTSGGDTQYF
TRBV7-6	TRBJ2-5	CASSLPGQGWETQYF
TRBV7-2	TRBJ1-5	CASSSRSGLNQPQHF
TRBV6-5	TRBJ2-7	CASSSPVYEQYF
TRBV19	TRBJ1-2	CASSILNLGQGQHGYTF
TRBV12-3/TRBV12-4	TRBJ1-2	CASRGGSYGYTF
TRBV7-9	TRBJ1-4	CASSPEGDSNEKLFF
TRBV5-6	TRBJ2-5	CASSFLDRDGETQYF
TRBV7-6	TRBJ2-5	CASSSDSGQETQYF
TRBV6-2/TRBV6-3	TRBJ2-1	CASSPSGRGPVFF
TRBV27	TRBJ1-4	CASSPTAWGNEKLFF
TRBV28	TRBJ1-1	CASSLSQARKNTEAFF
TRBV5-4	TRBJ2-7	CASTTQLGGGEQYF
TRBV5-1	TRBJ1-6	CASSFGEGGNSPLHF
TRBV10-1	TRBJ2-3	CASSEGGRRDTQYF
TRBV28	TRBJ1-3	CASSAHGTNGNTIYF
TRBV18	TRBJ2-7	CASSLGTSGGVYEQYF
TRBV28	TRBJ1-5	CASTKRDRVGQPQHF
TRBV19	TRBJ1-5	CASSTVTARGQPQHF
TRBV5-1	TRBJ2-7	CASSLGAGRAEQYF
TRBV6-1	TRBJ2-7	CASSESDRGSYEQYF